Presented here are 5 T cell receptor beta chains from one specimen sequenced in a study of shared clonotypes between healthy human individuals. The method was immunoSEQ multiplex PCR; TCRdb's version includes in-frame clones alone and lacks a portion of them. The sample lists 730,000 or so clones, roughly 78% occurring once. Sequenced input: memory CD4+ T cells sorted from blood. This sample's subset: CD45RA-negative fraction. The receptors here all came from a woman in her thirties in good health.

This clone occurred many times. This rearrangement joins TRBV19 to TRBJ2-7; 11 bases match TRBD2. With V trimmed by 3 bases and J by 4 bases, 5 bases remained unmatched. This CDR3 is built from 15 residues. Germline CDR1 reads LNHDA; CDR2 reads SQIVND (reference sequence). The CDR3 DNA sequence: TGTGCCAGTAGTATTCCTAGCGGGAGGAGGTACGAGCAGTACTTC. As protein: CASSIPSGRRYEQYF.

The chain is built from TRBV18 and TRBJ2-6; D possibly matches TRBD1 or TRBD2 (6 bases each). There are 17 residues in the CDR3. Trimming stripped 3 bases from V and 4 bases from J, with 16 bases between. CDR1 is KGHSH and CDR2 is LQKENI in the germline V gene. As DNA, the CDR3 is TGTGCCAGCTCACCTCAGAAGGGGGGCACCGGGGCCAACGTCCTGACTTTC. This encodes CASSPQKGGTGANVLTF.

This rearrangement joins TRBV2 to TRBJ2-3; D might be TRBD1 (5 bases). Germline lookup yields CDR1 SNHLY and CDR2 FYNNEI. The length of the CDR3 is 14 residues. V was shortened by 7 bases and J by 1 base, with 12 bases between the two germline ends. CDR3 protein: CASNRQGGTDTQYF. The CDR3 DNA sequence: TGTGCCAGCAACAGACAAGGGGGCACAGATACGCAGTATTTT.

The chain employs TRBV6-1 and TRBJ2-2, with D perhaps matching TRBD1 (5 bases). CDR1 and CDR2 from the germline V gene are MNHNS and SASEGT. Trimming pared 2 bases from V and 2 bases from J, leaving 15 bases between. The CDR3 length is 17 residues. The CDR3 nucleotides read TGTGCCAGCAGTGAATCTATCGACAGCTTAAACACCGGGGAGCTGTTTTTT. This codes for CASSESIDSLNTGELFF.

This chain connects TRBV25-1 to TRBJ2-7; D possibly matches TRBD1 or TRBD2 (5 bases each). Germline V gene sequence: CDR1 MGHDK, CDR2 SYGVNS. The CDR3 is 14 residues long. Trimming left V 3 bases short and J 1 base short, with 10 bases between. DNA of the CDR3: TGTGCCAGCAGTGATGGGGACGGATCCTACGAGCAGTACTTC. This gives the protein CASSDGDGSYEQYF.